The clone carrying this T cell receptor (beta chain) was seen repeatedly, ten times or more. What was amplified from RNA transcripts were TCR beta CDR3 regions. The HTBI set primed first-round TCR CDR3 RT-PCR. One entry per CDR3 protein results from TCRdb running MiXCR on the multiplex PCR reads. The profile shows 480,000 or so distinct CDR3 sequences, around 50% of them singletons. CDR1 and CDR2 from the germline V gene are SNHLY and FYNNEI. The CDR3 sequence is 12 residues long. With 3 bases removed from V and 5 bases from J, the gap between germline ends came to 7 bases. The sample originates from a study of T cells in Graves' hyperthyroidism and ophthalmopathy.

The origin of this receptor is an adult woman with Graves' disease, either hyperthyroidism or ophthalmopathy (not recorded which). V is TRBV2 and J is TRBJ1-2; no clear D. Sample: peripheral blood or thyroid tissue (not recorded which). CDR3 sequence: CASSERGYGYTF. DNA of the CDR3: TGTGCCAGCAGTGAGAGAGGGTATGGCTACACCTTC.